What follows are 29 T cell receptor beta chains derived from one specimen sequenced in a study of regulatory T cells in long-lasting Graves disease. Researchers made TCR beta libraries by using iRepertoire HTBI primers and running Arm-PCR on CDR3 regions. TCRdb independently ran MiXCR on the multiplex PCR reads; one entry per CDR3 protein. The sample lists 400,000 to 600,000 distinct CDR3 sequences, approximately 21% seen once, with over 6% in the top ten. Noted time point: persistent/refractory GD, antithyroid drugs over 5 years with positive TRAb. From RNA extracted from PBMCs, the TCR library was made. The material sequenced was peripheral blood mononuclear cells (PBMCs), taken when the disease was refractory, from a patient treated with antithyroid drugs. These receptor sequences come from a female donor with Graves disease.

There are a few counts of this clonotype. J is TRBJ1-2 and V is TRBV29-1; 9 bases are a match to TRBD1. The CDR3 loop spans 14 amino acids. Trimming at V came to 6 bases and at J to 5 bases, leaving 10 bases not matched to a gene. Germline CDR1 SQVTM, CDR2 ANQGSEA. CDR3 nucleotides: TGCAGCGTAGCCGGGACAGGGCGACTATATGGCTACACCTTC. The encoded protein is CSVAGTGRLYGYTF.

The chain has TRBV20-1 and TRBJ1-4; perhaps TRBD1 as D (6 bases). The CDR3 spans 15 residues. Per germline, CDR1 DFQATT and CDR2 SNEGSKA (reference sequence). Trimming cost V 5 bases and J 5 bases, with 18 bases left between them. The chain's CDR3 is CSALPRQAPNEKLFF. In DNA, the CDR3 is TGCAGTGCTCTACCTCGACAGGCCCCGAATGAAAAACTGTTTTTT.

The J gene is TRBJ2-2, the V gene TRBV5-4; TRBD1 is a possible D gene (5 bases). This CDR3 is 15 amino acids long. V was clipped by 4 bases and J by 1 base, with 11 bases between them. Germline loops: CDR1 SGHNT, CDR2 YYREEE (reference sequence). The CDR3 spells CASSKTAQNTGELFF. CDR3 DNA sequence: TGTGCCAGCAGCAAGACAGCGCAGAACACCGGGGAGCTGTTTTTT.

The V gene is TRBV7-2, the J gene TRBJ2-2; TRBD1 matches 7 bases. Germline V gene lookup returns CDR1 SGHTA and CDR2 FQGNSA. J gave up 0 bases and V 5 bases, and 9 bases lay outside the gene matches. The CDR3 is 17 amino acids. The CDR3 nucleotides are TGTGCCAGCAGCCATATTAGGGACAGCCCGAACACCGGGGAGCTGTTTTTT. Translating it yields CASSHIRDSPNTGELFF.

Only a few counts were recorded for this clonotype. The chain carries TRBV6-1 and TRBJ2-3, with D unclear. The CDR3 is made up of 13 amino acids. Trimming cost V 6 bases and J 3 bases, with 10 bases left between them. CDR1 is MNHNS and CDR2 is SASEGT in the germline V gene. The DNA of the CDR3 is TGTGCCAGCAGCCAGGACGGTACAGATACGCAGTATTTT. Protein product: CASSQDGTDTQYF.

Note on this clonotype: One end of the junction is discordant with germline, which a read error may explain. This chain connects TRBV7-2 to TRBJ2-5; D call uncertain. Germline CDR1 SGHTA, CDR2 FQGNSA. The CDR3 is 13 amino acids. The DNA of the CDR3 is TGTGCCATCAGCTTAGGGTGGCGAGAGACCCAGCACTTC. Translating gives CAISLGWRETQHF. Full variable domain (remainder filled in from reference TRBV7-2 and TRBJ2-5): GAGVSQSPSNKVTEKGKDVELRCDPISGHTALYWYRQSLGQGLEFLIYFQGNSAPDKSGLPSDRFSAERTGGSVSTLTIQRTQQEDSAVYLCAISLGWRETQHFGPGTRLLVL.

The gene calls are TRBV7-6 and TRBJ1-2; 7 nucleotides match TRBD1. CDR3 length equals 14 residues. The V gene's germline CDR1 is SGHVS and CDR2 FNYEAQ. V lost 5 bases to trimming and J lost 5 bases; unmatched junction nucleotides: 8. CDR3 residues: CASSEDREGYGYTF. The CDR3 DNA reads TGTGCCAGCAGCGAAGACAGGGAAGGATATGGCTACACCTTC.

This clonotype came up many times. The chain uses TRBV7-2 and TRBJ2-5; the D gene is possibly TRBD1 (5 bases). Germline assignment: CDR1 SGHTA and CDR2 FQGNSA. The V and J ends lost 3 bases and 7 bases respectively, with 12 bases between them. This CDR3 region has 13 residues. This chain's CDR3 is CASSFDSTGTQYF. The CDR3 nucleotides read TGTGCCAGCAGCTTTGACAGCACCGGGACCCAGTACTTC.

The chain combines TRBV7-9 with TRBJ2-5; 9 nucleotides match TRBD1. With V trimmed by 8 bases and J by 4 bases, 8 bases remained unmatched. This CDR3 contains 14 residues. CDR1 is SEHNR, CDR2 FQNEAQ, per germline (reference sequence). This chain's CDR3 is CASANRGRGETQYF. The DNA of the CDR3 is TGTGCCAGCGCCAACAGGGGGCGCGGAGAGACCCAGTACTTC.

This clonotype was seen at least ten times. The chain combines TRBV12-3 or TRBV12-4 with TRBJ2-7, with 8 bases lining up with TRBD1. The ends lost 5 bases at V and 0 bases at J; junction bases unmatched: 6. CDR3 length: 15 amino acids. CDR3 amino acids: CASSPLDRDSYEQYF. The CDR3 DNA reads TGTGCCAGCAGTCCCCTGGACAGGGACTCCTACGAGCAGTACTTC.

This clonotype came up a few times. The CDR3 loop reads CSARDGGITHEQYF. DNA for the CDR3: TGCAGTGCTAGAGATGGTGGGATAACCCACGAGCAGTACTTC. The chain carries TRBV20-1 and TRBJ2-7; D not certain. V shed 0 bases and J shed 5 bases, with 14 bases lying between them. This CDR3 has 14 amino acids. Per germline, CDR1 DFQATT and CDR2 SNEGSKA (reference sequence).

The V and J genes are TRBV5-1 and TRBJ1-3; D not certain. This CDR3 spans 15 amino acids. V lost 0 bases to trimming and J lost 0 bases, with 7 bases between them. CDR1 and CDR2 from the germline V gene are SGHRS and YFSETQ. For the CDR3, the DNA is TGCGCCAGCAGCTTGGCTATAGACTCTGGAAACACCATATATTTT. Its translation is CASSLAIDSGNTIYF.

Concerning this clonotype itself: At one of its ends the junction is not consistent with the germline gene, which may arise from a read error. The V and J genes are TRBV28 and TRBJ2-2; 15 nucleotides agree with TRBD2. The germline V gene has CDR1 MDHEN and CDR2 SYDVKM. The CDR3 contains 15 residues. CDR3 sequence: CASRTSGRDTGELSF. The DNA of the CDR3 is TGTGCCAGTCGGACTAGCGGGAGGGACACCGGGGAGCTGTCTTTT.

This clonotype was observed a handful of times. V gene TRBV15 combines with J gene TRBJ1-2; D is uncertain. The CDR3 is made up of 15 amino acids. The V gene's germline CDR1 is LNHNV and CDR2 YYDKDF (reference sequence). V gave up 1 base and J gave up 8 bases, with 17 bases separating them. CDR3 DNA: TGTGCCACCAGCAGAGTTGGGGTATCCAATCCCGGCTACACCTTC. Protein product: CATSRVGVSNPGYTF.

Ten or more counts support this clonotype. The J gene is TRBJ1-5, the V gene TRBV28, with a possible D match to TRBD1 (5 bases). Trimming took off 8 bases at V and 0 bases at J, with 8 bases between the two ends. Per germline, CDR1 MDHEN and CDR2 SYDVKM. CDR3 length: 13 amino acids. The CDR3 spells CASVGHSNQPQHF. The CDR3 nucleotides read TGTGCCAGCGTCGGACATAGCAATCAGCCCCAGCATTTT.

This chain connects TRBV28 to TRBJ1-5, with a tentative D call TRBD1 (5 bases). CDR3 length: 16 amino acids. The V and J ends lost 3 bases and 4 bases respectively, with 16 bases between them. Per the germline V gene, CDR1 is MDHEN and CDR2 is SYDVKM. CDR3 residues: CASSFEGLTGNQPQHF. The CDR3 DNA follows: TGTGCCAGCAGTTTCGAGGGACTGACTGGAAATCAGCCCCAGCATTTT.

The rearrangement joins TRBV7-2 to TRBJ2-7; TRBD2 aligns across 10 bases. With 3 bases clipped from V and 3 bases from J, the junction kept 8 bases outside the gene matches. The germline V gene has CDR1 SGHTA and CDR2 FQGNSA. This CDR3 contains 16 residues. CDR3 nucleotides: TGTGCCAGCAGCTTGGCACAACTAGCGGGGATCTACGAGCAGTACTTC. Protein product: CASSLAQLAGIYEQYF. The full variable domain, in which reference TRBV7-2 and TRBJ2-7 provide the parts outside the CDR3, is GAGVSQSPSNKVTEKGKDVELRCDPISGHTALYWYRQSLGQGLEFLIYFQGNSAPDKSGLPSDRFSAERTGGSVSTLTIQRTQQEDSAVYLCASSLAQLAGIYEQYFGPGTRLTVT.

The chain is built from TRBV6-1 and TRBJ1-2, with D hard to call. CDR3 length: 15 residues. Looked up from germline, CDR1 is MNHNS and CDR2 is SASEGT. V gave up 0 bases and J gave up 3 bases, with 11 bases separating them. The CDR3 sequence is CASSEAPAHYYGYTF. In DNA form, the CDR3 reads TGTGCCAGCAGTGAAGCACCCGCACATTACTATGGCTACACCTTC.

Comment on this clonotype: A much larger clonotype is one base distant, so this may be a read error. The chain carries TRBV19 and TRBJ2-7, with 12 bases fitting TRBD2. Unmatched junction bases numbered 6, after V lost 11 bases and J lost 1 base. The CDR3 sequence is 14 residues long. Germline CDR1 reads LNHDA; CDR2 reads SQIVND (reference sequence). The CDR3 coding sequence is TGTGCCGGTTCTAGCGGGAGGGCGTCCTACGAGCAGTACTTC. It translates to CAGSSGRASYEQYF.

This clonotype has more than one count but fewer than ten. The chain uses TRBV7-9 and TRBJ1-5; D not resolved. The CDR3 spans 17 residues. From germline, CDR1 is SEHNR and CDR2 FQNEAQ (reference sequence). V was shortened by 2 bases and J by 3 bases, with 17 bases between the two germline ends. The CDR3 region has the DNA TGTGCCAGCAGCTTATCCTTGCGCATTGGCTCCAATCAGCCCCAGCATTTT. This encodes CASSLSLRIGSNQPQHF.

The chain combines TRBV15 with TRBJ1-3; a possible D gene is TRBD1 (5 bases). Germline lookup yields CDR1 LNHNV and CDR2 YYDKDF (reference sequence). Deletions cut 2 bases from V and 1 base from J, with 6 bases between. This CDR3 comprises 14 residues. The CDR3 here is CATSRWGSGNTIYF. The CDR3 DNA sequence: TGTGCCACCAGCAGATGGGGGTCTGGAAACACCATATATTTT. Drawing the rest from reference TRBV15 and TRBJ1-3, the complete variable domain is DAMVIQNPRYQVTQFGKPVTLSCSQTLNHNVMYWYQQKSSQAPKLLFHYYDKDFNNEADTPDNFQSRRPNTSFCFLDIRSPGLGDTAMYLCATSRWGSGNTIYFGEGSWLTVV.

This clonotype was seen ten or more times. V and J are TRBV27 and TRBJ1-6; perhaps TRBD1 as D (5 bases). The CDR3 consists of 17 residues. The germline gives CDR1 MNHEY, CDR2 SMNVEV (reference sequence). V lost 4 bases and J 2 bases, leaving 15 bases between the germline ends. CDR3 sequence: CASSSQGGGPYNSPLHF. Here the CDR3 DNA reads TGTGCCAGCAGTTCCCAGGGAGGTGGGCCCTATAATTCACCCCTCCACTTT.

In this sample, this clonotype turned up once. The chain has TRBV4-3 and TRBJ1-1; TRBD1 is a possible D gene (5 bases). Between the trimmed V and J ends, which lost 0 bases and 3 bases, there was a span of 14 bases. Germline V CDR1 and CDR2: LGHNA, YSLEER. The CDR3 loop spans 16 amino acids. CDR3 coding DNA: TGCGCCAGCAGCCAAGATAGCGGGGGGTTAGACACTGAAGCTTTCTTT. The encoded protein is CASSQDSGGLDTEAFF.

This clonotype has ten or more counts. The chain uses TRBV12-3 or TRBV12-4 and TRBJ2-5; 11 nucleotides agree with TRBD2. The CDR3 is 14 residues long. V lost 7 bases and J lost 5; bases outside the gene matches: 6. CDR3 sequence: CASTATSGVETQYF. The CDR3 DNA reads TGTGCCAGCACCGCGACTAGCGGGGTGGAGACCCAGTACTTC.

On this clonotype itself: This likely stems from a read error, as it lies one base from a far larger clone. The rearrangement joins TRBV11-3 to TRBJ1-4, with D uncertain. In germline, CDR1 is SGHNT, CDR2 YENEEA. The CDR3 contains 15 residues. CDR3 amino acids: CARSLGPATNEKLFF. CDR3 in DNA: TGTGCCAGAAGCTTAGGCCCTGCAACTAATGAAAAACTGTTTTTT.

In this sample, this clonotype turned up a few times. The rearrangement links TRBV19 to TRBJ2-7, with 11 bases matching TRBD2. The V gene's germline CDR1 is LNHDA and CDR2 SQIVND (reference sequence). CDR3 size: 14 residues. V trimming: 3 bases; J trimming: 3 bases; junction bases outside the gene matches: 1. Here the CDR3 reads CASSIGLAGYEQYF. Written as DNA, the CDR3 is TGTGCCAGTAGTATTGGACTAGCGGGCTACGAGCAGTACTTC.

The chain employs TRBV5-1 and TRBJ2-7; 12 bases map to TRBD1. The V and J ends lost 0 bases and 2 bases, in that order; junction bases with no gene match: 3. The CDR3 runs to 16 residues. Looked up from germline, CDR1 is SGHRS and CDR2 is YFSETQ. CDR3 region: CASSLAGTGGPYEQYF. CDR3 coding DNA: TGCGCCAGCAGCTTGGCGGGGACAGGGGGCCCCTACGAGCAGTACTTC.

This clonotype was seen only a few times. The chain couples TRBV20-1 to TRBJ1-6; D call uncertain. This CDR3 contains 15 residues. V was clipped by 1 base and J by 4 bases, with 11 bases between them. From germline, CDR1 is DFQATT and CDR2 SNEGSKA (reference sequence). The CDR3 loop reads CSARAPAGYNSPLHF. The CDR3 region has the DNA TGCAGTGCTAGAGCCCCAGCGGGGTATAATTCACCCCTCCACTTT.

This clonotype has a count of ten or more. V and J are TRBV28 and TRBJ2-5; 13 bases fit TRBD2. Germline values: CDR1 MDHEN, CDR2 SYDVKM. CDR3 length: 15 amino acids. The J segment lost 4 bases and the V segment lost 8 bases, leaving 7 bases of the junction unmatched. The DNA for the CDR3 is TGTGCCAGCGGAATACTAGCGGGAGGGAGAGAGACCCAGTACTTC. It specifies CASGILAGGRETQYF.